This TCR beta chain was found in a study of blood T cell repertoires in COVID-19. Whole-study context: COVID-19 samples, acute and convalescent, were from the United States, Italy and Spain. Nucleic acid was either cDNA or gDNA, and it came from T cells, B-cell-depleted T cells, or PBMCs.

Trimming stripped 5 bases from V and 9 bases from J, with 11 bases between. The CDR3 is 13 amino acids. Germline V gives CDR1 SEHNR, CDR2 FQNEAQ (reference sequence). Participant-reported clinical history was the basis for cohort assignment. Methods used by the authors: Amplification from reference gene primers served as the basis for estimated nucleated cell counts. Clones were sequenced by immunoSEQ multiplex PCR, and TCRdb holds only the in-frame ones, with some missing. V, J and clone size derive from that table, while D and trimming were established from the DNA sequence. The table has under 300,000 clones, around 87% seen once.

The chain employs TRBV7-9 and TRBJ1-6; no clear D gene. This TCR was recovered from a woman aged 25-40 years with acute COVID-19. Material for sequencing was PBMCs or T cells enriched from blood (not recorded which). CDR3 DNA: TGTGCCAGCAGCCCAGGAGGGTCTTCACCCCTCCACTTT. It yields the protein CASSPGGSSPLHF. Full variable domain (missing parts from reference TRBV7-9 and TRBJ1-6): DTGVSQNPRHKITKRGQNVTFRCDPISEHNRLYWYRQTLGQGPEFLTYFQNEAQLEKSRLLSDRFSAERPKGSFSTLEIQRTEQGDSAMYLCASSPGGSSPLHFGNGTRLTVT.